The 26 T cell receptor beta chains reported below all come from one sample, sequenced in a study of tissue T cells after allogeneic stem cell transplantation. The protocol was immunoSEQ multiplex PCR, while the TCRdb copy is restricted to in-frame clones and leaves out a portion. In the table there are about 48,000 clones, roughly 75% of which are singletons. Sequenced input: sorted cells pooled from one or two spleens. The source of these receptors is a pool of C57BL/6 mice in good health.

Worth noting for this clone: Gene names follow the mouse nomenclature. With the read ending 1 residue before the CDR3 end, the germline J gene is used to fill in that end. This chain connects TRBV19 to TRBJ1-4; D is perhaps TRBD1 (5 bases). Germline V gives CDR1 FNHDT, CDR2 SITEND (reference sequence). The CDR3 is made up of 13 amino acids. The V gene lost 5 bases and the J gene lost 4 bases, with 9 bases spanning the gap. The CDR3 is CASSNDSNERLFF. Partial CDR3 DNA: TGTGCCAGCAGCAACGACAGCAACGAAAGATTATTT.

Points on this clone: The listed genes are named as in mouse. This CDR3 is CASRPDWGSSYEQYF. The sequenced CDR3 bases are TGTGCCAGCAGGCCTGACTGGGGGAGCTCCTATGAACAGTAC. The chain couples TRBV13-3 to TRBJ2-7; 9 nucleotides match TRBD2. The read ends 1 residue early relative to the CDR3; the germline J gene fills the gap. The V and J ends lost 5 bases and 0 bases, in that order; junction bases with no gene match: 6. Per germline, CDR1 NNHDY and CDR2 SYVADS. The CDR3 length is 15 residues.

This clone was seen once. The gene symbols are mouse symbols. The CDR3 end is not reached by the read, which stops 1 residue before it; the germline J gene fills it in. V is TRBV16 and J is TRBJ2-2, with 8 nucleotides matching TRBD1. The CDR3 spans 16 residues. Germline assignment: CDR1 SGHSA and CDR2 FRNQAP. J gave up 0 bases and V 5 bases, and 5 bases lay outside the gene matches. The CDR3 bases that were read are TGTGCAAGCAGCACCCGACAGGGGACAAACACCGGGCAGCTCTAC. Amino acids: CASSTRQGTNTGQLY. The whole CDR3 region reads CASSTRQGTNTGQLYF.

As for this clone: Mouse gene names apply. The sequenced fragment ends 1 residue before the CDR3 boundary, so the rest is inferred from the germline J gene. The chain recombines TRBV3 with TRBJ2-7; 10 bases agree with TRBD2. Germline values: CDR1 SNHLY, CDR2 FYNGKV (reference sequence). CDR3 length: 12 amino acids. The V gene end was trimmed by 8 bases and the J gene end by 4 bases; junction bases not matched to a gene: 2. CDR3 bases read: TGTGCCAGCCGGGACTGGGGATATGAACAGTAC. It encodes CASRDWGYEQY. The whole CDR3 protein reads CASRDWGYEQYF.

On this clone itself: Germline and genes: mouse. The CDR3 is cut off 1 residue early in the read; its end comes from the germline J gene. The chain employs TRBV20 and TRBJ1-6; D is undetermined. TRBJ1-6 falls under the ORF class, with uncertain function. This CDR3 has 15 residues. Trimming removed 0 bases from V and 0 bases from J, with 6 bases in between. CDR1 is GFQATS and CDR2 is STVNSAI in the germline V gene. The CDR3 protein is CGAREGNSYNSPLYF. The CDR3 DNA, read in part, is TGTGGTGCTAGGGAGGGGAATTCCTATAATTCGCCCCTCTAC.

Points on this clone: These gene names are mouse names. The missing CDR3 end, 1 residue past where the read stops, is filled in from the germline J gene. This chain links TRBV5 with TRBJ2-4, with D unclear. This CDR3 has 13 residues. V dropped 0 bases and J dropped 2 bases, with 3 bases sitting between them. In germline, CDR1 is LGHNA, CDR2 YNLKQL (reference sequence). CDR3 DNA, as far as it was read: TGTGCCAGCAGCCAAGAGAATCAAAACACCTTGTAC. Translating gives CASSQENQNTLY. The full CDR3 sequence reads CASSQENQNTLYF.

With respect to this clone: Genes here carry mouse names. The sequenced fragment ends 1 residue before the CDR3 boundary, so the rest is inferred from the germline J gene. The chain combines TRBV19 with TRBJ2-5; D gene unclear. V lost 2 bases and J 2 bases, leaving 9 bases between the germline ends. CDR1 and CDR2 from the germline V gene are FNHDT and SITEND (reference sequence). This CDR3 region has 14 residues. The CDR3 reads CASSMKVRQDTQYF. The part of the CDR3 DNA that was read is TGTGCCAGCAGTATGAAGGTCCGCCAAGACACCCAGTAC.

About this clone: Gene names are the mouse ones. The CDR3 end is not reached by the read, which stops 1 residue before it; the germline J gene fills it in. The V call is TRBV13-1, the J call TRBJ2-4; TRBD2 matches at 8 bases. The V segment lost 0 bases and the J segment 3 bases; nucleotides outside the gene matches: 6. Germline lookup yields CDR1 NSHNY and CDR2 SYGAGN. This CDR3 region has 16 residues. The DNA read from the CDR3 is TGTGCCAGCAGTGATGGGGCGGGGGGGCGCCAAAACACCTTGTAC. Amino acids: CASSDGAGGRQNTLY. The entire CDR3 is CASSDGAGGRQNTLYF.

With regard to this clone: Gene names follow the mouse nomenclature. The read stops 1 residue short of the end of the CDR3; the missing end is completed from the germline J gene. The chain is built from TRBV2 and TRBJ1-6; D call uncertain. TRBJ1-6 is recorded as an ORF, its role being uncertain. The CDR3 contains 15 residues. Germline V gives CDR1 LGHNA, CDR2 YSYQKL. Trimming took off 2 bases at V and 1 base at J, with 6 bases between the two ends. The sequenced CDR3 bases are TGTGCCAGCAGCCAAAAGCCCTCCTATAATTCGCCCCTCTAC. Translating it yields CASSQKPSYNSPLY. The entire CDR3 is CASSQKPSYNSPLYF.

Remarks on this clone: Any gene name here is a mouse gene name. The sequenced fragment ends 1 residue before the CDR3 boundary, so the rest is inferred from the germline J gene. The chain couples TRBV12-2 to TRBJ2-3; D possibly corresponds to TRBD1 (8 bases). Trimming took off 4 bases at V and 3 bases at J, with 10 bases between the two ends. Germline-derived CDR1 and CDR2 are SGHLS and HYDKME. CDR3 length: 13 amino acids. This chain's CDR3 is CASSQGGAETLYF. The DNA read from the CDR3 is TGTGCCAGCTCACAGGGGGGCGCAGAAACGCTGTAT.

In the case of this clone: The genes are named according to mouse. The CDR3 is cut off 1 residue early in the read; its end comes from the germline J gene. The V gene is TRBV5, the J gene TRBJ2-3; TRBD2 matches at 9 bases. Germline lookup yields CDR1 LGHNA and CDR2 YNLKQL (reference sequence). J was trimmed by 1 base and V by 7 bases; bases with no gene match: 3. There are 14 residues in the CDR3. The CDR3 bases that were read are TGTGCCAGCACTCACTGGGGGGGTGCAGAAACGCTGTAT. Protein sequence: CASTHWGGAETLY. The CDR3, in full, reads CASTHWGGAETLYF.

A remark on this clone: The gene names given are mouse names. The read finishes 1 residue shy of the CDR3 end, and the germline J gene is used to complete it. The rearrangement joins TRBV13-1 to TRBJ2-5; tentative D call: TRBD1 (5 bases). The germline CDR1 and CDR2 sequences are NSHNY and SYGAGN. The CDR3 totals 14 residues. With 1 base removed from V and 4 bases from J, the gap between germline ends came to 10 bases. CDR3 protein: CASSDRAGKDTQYF. Incomplete CDR3 DNA: TGTGCCAGCAGTGATAGGGCAGGGAAAGACACCCAGTAC.

Concerning this clone itself: Here the gene names and germline are mouse. The read finishes 1 residue shy of the CDR3 end, and the germline J gene is used to complete it. The genes are TRBV13-2 and TRBJ2-2; no reliable D call. V lost 2 bases and J 3 bases, leaving 5 bases between the germline ends. There are 13 residues in the CDR3. CDR1 is NNHNN and CDR2 is SYGAGS in the germline V gene (reference sequence). The CDR3 here is CASGEWDTGQLYF. The DNA read from the CDR3 is TGTGCCAGCGGTGAGTGGGACACCGGGCAGCTCTAC.

On this clone itself: Mouse gene names apply. Sequencing ends 1 residue short of the CDR3 end; the germline J gene provides the rest. The V and J genes are TRBV19 and TRBJ1-4; tentative D call: TRBD1 (5 bases). Trimming stripped 2 bases from V and 3 bases from J, with 11 bases between. The CDR3 is 15 amino acids. Germline V lookup: CDR1 FNHDT, CDR2 SITEND (reference sequence). Partial CDR3 DNA: TGTGCCAGCAGTATGGTATGGGGGACCAACGAAAGATTATTT. Protein: CASSMVWGTNERLF. The CDR3 in full is CASSMVWGTNERLFF.

Of note for this clone: The gene symbols are mouse symbols. The read is 1 residue too short to cover the CDR3 end, so that end is filled in from the germline J gene. The chain recombines TRBV29 with TRBJ1-1, with D possibly being TRBD1 (6 bases). Trimming cost V 2 bases and J 0 bases, with 10 bases left between them. The CDR3 has 15 amino acids. Germline V gives CDR1 MSHET, CDR2 SYDVDS. This chain's CDR3 is CASSLGDRPNTEVFF. The DNA read from the CDR3 is TGTGCTAGCAGTTTAGGAGACAGGCCAAACACAGAAGTCTTC.

About this clone: Any gene name here is a mouse gene name. Partial CDR3 DNA: TGTGCCAGCGGTATCGACTGGGGGAGGGCTGAGCAGTTC. It codes for CASGIDWGRAEQF. The full CDR3 protein reads CASGIDWGRAEQFF. V usage is TRBV13-2 and J usage is TRBJ2-1; 9 positions agree with TRBD2. The CDR3 end is not reached by the read, which stops 1 residue before it; the germline J gene fills it in. Trimming removed 4 bases from V and 7 bases from J; junction bases left unmatched: 6. The CDR3 length is 14 residues. CDR1 is NNHNN and CDR2 is SYGAGS in the germline V gene (reference sequence).

About this clone itself: Gene names are the mouse ones. The part of the CDR3 DNA that was read is TGTGCCAGCAGTCTGGGGACAGGTTCTGGAAATACGCTCTAT. This encodes CASSLGTGSGNTLY. The CDR3 in full is CASSLGTGSGNTLYF. This chain links TRBV24 with TRBJ1-3, with 8 bases matching TRBD1. The read halts 1 residue ahead of the CDR3 end, with the missing end drawn from the germline J gene. V lost 2 bases, J lost 0 bases, and 0 bases stayed unmatched. The CDR3 sequence is 15 residues long. CDR1 is KGHTA, CDR2 FRNEEI, per germline.

Comment on this clone: Gene names are mouse gene names. The read stops 1 residue short of the end of the CDR3; the missing end is completed from the germline J gene. This sequence joins TRBV29 and TRBJ1-5; 9 bases fit TRBD1. The J segment lost 6 bases and the V segment lost 2 bases, leaving 2 bases of the junction unmatched. The germline V gene encodes CDR1 MSHET and CDR2 SYDVDS. The CDR3 totals 14 residues. The CDR3 DNA, read in part, is TGTGCTAGCAGTTTAGGGACAGGGTTCCAGGCTCCGCTT. Protein sequence: CASSLGTGFQAPL. The entire CDR3 is CASSLGTGFQAPLF.

Remarks on this clone: Gene names and germline refer to mouse. Coverage ceases 1 residue before the CDR3 finishes, and the germline J gene fills in the end. This chain connects TRBV13-3 to TRBJ2-3; TRBD1 might be the D (6 bases). Germline lookup yields CDR1 NNHDY and CDR2 SYVADS. V lost 5 bases and J 0 bases, leaving 10 bases between the germline ends. The length of the CDR3 is 14 residues. The CDR3 here is CASSRDNSAETLYF. CDR3 DNA, as far as it was read: TGTGCCAGCAGCCGGGACAATAGTGCAGAAACGCTGTAT.

About this clone: The listed genes are named as in mouse. The CDR3 is cut off 1 residue early in the read; its end comes from the germline J gene. This sequence joins TRBV1 and TRBJ1-4; D might be TRBD1 (5 bases). V lost 6 bases and J lost 4, with 9 bases in between. CDR1 is NSQYPW and CDR2 is LRSPGD in the germline V gene (reference sequence). The CDR3 loop spans 13 amino acids. The sequenced part of the CDR3 DNA is TGCACCTGCAGGAGGGACGGCAACGAAAGATTATTT. This translates into CTCRRDGNERLF. The CDR3 in its entirety is CTCRRDGNERLFF.

With respect to this clone: Gene labels here are mouse ones. The read finishes 1 residue shy of the CDR3 end, and the germline J gene is used to complete it. The chain combines TRBV3 with TRBJ1-3, with D perhaps matching TRBD1 (6 bases). V gave up 5 bases and J gave up 0 bases, with 11 bases separating them. CDR3 length: 15 residues. The germline V gene has CDR1 SNHLY and CDR2 FYNGKV (reference sequence). Partial CDR3 DNA: TGTGCCAGCAGCCTCGGGACAATTTCTGGAAATACGCTCTAT. Translation: CASSLGTISGNTLY. The whole CDR3 sequence is CASSLGTISGNTLYF.

Concerning this clone itself: The germline and genes are mouse ones. The CDR3 is cut off 1 residue early in the read; its end comes from the germline J gene. V and J are TRBV13-2 and TRBJ2-4; 11 bases line up with TRBD2. Germline lookup yields CDR1 NNHNN and CDR2 SYGAGS (reference sequence). This CDR3 is 16 amino acids long. The J segment lost 0 bases and the V segment lost 3 bases, leaving 3 bases of the junction unmatched. This chain's CDR3 is CASGGGLGVSQNTLYF. The sequenced part of the CDR3 DNA is TGTGCCAGCGGTGGGGGACTGGGGGTCAGTCAAAACACCTTGTAC.

With regard to this clone: The genes and germline here are from mouse. From the germline J gene comes the end of the CDR3, since the read stops 1 residue before it. The rearrangement joins TRBV13-1 to TRBJ2-2, with TRBD1 matching 8 bases. V shed 1 base, J shed 4 bases, and the junction held 6 bases outside the gene matches. CDR1 and CDR2 (germline): NSHNY, SYGAGN. This CDR3 is built from 16 residues. The CDR3 region is CASSDWAGGSTGQLYF. The sequenced part of the CDR3 DNA is TGTGCCAGCAGTGATTGGGCAGGGGGCAGCACCGGGCAGCTCTAC.

On this clone itself: Gene names are the mouse ones. Here the CDR3 reads CASSPTGRGNQAPLF. CDR3 bases read: TGTGCCAGCAGCCCCACAGGGAGGGGCAACCAGGCTCCGCTT. The genes are TRBV2 and TRBJ1-5; D is possibly TRBD1 (6 bases). The read halts 1 residue ahead of the CDR3 end, with the missing end drawn from the germline J gene. This CDR3 has 15 residues. Trimming removed 4 bases from V and 3 bases from J, with 13 bases in between. Germline V gene sequence: CDR1 LGHNA, CDR2 YSYQKL.

Remarks on this clone: Genes and germline come from the mouse. The CDR3 end falls 1 residue outside the read, so it is completed with the germline J gene. The V call is TRBV15, the J call TRBJ2-4; 11 nucleotides agree with TRBD2. The CDR3 covers 14 residues. Trimming cost V 6 bases and J 4 bases; bases outside gene matches: 3. Per germline, CDR1 SGHND and CDR2 FRSKSL. CDR3 region: CASRTGLGENTLYF. The sequenced part of the CDR3 DNA is TGTGCCAGCAGGACGGGACTGGGGGAAAACACCTTGTAC.

To note about this clone: The genes and germline here are from mouse. Read sequence stops 1 residue before the CDR3 end, and the germline J gene provides the missing end. This sequence joins TRBV2 and TRBJ1-3; TRBD1 is a possible D gene (5 bases). Trimming pared 4 bases from V and 0 bases from J, leaving 10 bases between. The V gene's germline CDR1 is LGHNA and CDR2 YSYQKL. CDR3 size: 15 residues. Partial CDR3 DNA: TGTGCCAGCAGCCTCGGACAACCTTCTGGAAATACGCTCTAT. Protein: CASSLGQPSGNTLY. The entire CDR3 reads CASSLGQPSGNTLYF.